The 25 T cell receptor beta chains listed next were all sequenced from one sample in a study of cytotoxic CD8 clonotypes in ibrutinib-treated CLL. Measured with immunoSEQ multiplex PCR; TCRdb has only the in-frame clones, and not every one. This sample has about 120,000 clones, with 58% found just once. The sequencing here drew on PBMCs, taken after 24 months of ibrutinib treatment. Receptors originate from a human donor with chronic lymphocytic leukemia.

This chain joins TRBV29-1 and TRBJ2-1; TRBD1 might be the D (5 bases). The V and J ends lost 4 bases and 8 bases respectively, with 12 bases between them. This CDR3 has 12 amino acids. The germline gives CDR1 SQVTM, CDR2 ANQGSEA. The CDR3 region is CSVAQGSDEQFF. CDR3 nucleotide sequence: TGCAGCGTTGCCCAGGGAAGCGATGAGCAGTTCTTC.

The chain recombines TRBV2 with TRBJ2-2; no clear D gene. V was pared by 7 bases and J by 0 bases, with 9 bases between. This CDR3 has 14 amino acids. Germline V CDR1 and CDR2: SNHLY, FYNNEI. The CDR3 spells CASNAAANTGELFF. The CDR3 nucleotides read TGTGCCAGCAATGCGGCCGCGAACACCGGGGAGCTGTTTTTT.

This chain joins TRBV27 and TRBJ1-2; possible D gene TRBD1, 5 bases. V was clipped by 5 bases and J by 0 bases, with 16 bases between them. The CDR3 totals 16 residues. CDR1 MNHEY and CDR2 SMNVEV come from the germline V gene (reference sequence). The DNA of the CDR3 is TGTGCCAGCAGTCTCCGGGGGGAAGACACTAACTATGGCTACACCTTC. Translating it yields CASSLRGEDTNYGYTF.

J is TRBJ1-1 and V is TRBV10-3; no clear D gene. Trimming shortened V by 6 bases and J by 0 bases, and 5 bases separated the two germline ends. The CDR3 runs 12 residues. Looked up from germline, CDR1 is ENHRY and CDR2 is SYGVKD. The CDR3 sequence: CAIRTLNTEAFF. CDR3 DNA sequence: TGTGCCATCAGAACCCTGAACACTGAAGCTTTCTTT.

As DNA, the CDR3 is TGCACCAGCAGCCAAGGAGCTAGCGGCATTACCTACGAGCAGTACTTC. It is translated as CTSSQGASGITYEQYF. V and J are TRBV1 and TRBJ2-7; the table's D call TRBD2 went unverified against the DNA. TRBV1 is labeled a pseudogene. The length of the CDR3 is 16 residues.

This sequence joins TRBV19 and TRBJ1-4, with TRBD1 identical over 7 bases. CDR3 length equals 15 residues. V was pared by 4 bases and J by 0 bases, with 2 bases of the junction left unmatched. Germline V gene data show CDR1 as LNHDA and CDR2 as SQIVND (reference sequence). This CDR3 is CASSTQGATNEKLFF. The CDR3 DNA reads as TGTGCCAGTAGTACCCAGGGGGCAACTAATGAAAAACTGTTTTTT.

The gene calls are TRBV29-1 and TRBJ1-1, with D unclear. Trimming took off 7 bases at V and 0 bases at J, with 18 bases between the two ends. The germline gives CDR1 SQVTM, CDR2 ANQGSEA. The CDR3 covers 15 residues. The CDR3 sequence is CSAVRTRAMNTEAFF. The CDR3 region has the DNA TGCAGCGCCGTTCGGACCAGAGCCATGAACACTGAAGCTTTCTTT.

This chain links TRBV5-8 with TRBJ1-1; 7 bases are a match to TRBD1. Germline loops: CDR1 SGHTS, CDR2 YDEGEE. The trim removed 3 bases at V and 5 bases at J, leaving 7 bases unmatched. This CDR3 is 14 amino acids long. CDR3 DNA sequence: TGTGCCAGCAGCTATAGGGGGCTCGGGACTGAAGCTTTCTTT. This gives the protein CASSYRGLGTEAFF.

The V call is TRBV9, the J call TRBJ2-1; D may be TRBD1 or TRBD2 (6 bases each). The CDR3 totals 15 residues. The V end was cut by 3 bases, the J end by 5 bases, with 15 bases between. CDR1 SGDLS and CDR2 YYNGEE come from the germline V gene. The CDR3 protein is CASSGVGGRDNEQFF. The DNA for the CDR3 is TGTGCCAGCAGCGGCGTCGGGGGCCGGGACAATGAGCAGTTCTTC.

Worth noting for this clone: The conserved closing phenylalanine or tryptophan is absent in this CDR3, likely reflecting a read error. V usage is TRBV7-6 and J usage is TRBJ1-2; D is possibly TRBD1 (6 bases). Germline-derived CDR1 and CDR2 are SGHVS and FNYEAQ. Between the trimmed V and J ends, which lost 2 bases and 3 bases, there was a span of 13 bases. The CDR3 spans 15 residues. CDR3 nucleotide sequence: TGTGCCAGCAGCTTATCTGGGGGCCTAGACTATGGCTACACCCTC. Translation: CASSLSGGLDYGYTL.

This chain connects TRBV5-6 to TRBJ2-7; perhaps D is TRBD1 or TRBD2 (6 bases each). There are 15 residues in the CDR3. Trimming removed 4 bases from V and 1 base from J, with 15 bases in between. CDR1 is SGHDT, CDR2 YYEEEE, per germline. The CDR3 DNA sequence: TGTGCCAGCAGCAACGGGGGCAGGGAATCCTACGAGCAGTACTTC. Encoded protein: CASSNGGRESYEQYF.

This clone was detected a few times. The V and J genes are TRBV27 and TRBJ1-2; 7 nucleotides align to TRBD1. From germline, CDR1 is MNHEY and CDR2 SMNVEV (reference sequence). The CDR3 runs 15 residues. V trimming: 2 bases; J trimming: 2 bases; junction bases outside the gene matches: 5. The CDR3 DNA reads TGTGCCAGCAGTTTAGAGGGCAGGGGGAACTATGGCTACACCTTC. This sequence encodes CASSLEGRGNYGYTF.

This clone was detected a few times. The chain employs TRBV12-5 and TRBJ1-5; D is undetermined. Germline CDR1 LGHNT, CDR2 FRNRAP. The length of the CDR3 is 12 residues. The germline V and J ends were trimmed by 4 bases and 4 bases, with 5 bases remaining between them. The CDR3 sequence: CASGSVNQPQHF. The CDR3 DNA is TGTGCTAGTGGTTCTGTTAATCAGCCCCAGCATTTT.

The V call is TRBV30, the J call TRBJ2-5, with a tentative D call TRBD1 (6 bases). The germline V and J ends were trimmed by 5 bases and 2 bases, with 9 bases remaining between them. Germline CDR1 and CDR2: GTSNPN and SVGIG (reference sequence). The CDR3 spans 12 residues. CDR3 in amino acids: CAWHRAQETQYF. CDR3 bases: TGTGCCTGGCACAGGGCTCAAGAGACCCAGTACTTC.

This clone was observed a handful of times. The chain couples TRBV30 to TRBJ1-4, with TRBD1 matching over 7 bases. The junction had 17 bases not matched to a gene; V was cut back by 7 bases and J by 6 bases. This CDR3 is 16 amino acids long. The V gene's germline CDR1 is GTSNPN and CDR2 SVGIG (reference sequence). Here the CDR3 DNA reads TGTGCCTTCCGGACAGGCGATGATCTTATCGATGAAAAACTGTTTTTT. Amino acid sequence: CAFRTGDDLIDEKLFF.

The chain carries TRBV19 and TRBJ2-4; the D gene is possibly TRBD2 (6 bases). Looked up from germline, CDR1 is LNHDA and CDR2 is SQIVND (reference sequence). The CDR3 has 12 residues. The V end lost 8 bases, the J end lost 5 bases, and 10 bases lay between the germline ends. The CDR3 reads CASSPGENIQYF. The CDR3 bases are TGTGCCAGTTCTCCGGGGGAAAACATTCAGTACTTC.

This clone was seen a few times. V and J are TRBV27 and TRBJ1-5; no clear D gene. The CDR3 runs 14 residues. Trimming took 2 bases from V and 7 from J, leaving 12 bases between them. Germline V gives CDR1 MNHEY, CDR2 SMNVEV (reference sequence). CDR3 coding DNA: TGTGCCAGCAGTTTAGGGTGGGGAGGACAGCCCCAGCATTTT. Amino acids: CASSLGWGGQPQHF.

V is TRBV18 and J is TRBJ2-7; 9 nucleotides match TRBD2. The CDR3 is 19 residues long. V lost 3 bases, J lost 0 bases, and 15 bases stayed unmatched. CDR1 is KGHSH and CDR2 is LQKENI in the germline V gene. This chain's CDR3 is CASSPTGGTSLSDSYEQYF. CDR3 bases: TGTGCCAGCTCACCGACGGGAGGGACTAGCTTAAGTGACTCCTACGAGCAGTACTTC.

This clone was counted between two and nine times. The chain employs TRBV18 and TRBJ1-6, with D possibly TRBD1 on 6 matching bases. V lost 3 bases and J lost 7, with 13 bases in between. Germline V gene data show CDR1 as KGHSH and CDR2 as LQKENI. The CDR3 has 15 amino acids. The DNA for the CDR3 is TGTGCCAGCTCACCTAATACAGGGACGAATTCACCCCTCCACTTT. As protein: CASSPNTGTNSPLHF. Full variable domain (rest looked up from reference TRBV18 and TRBJ1-6): NAGVMQNPRHLVRRRGQEARLRCSPMKGHSHVYWYRQLPEEGLKFMVYLQKENIIDESGMPKERFSAEFPKEGPSILRIQQVVRGDSAAYFCASSPNTGTNSPLHFGNGTRLTVT.

The chain couples TRBV2 to TRBJ1-5; weak D call: TRBD1 (6 bases). Germline CDR1 and CDR2: SNHLY and FYNNEI. V was cut by 6 bases and J by 0 bases, with 9 bases left in between. This CDR3 has 14 amino acids. In DNA form, the CDR3 reads TGTGCCAGCAGCCTCAGGGGTAGCAATCAGCCCCAGCATTTT. It specifies CASSLRGSNQPQHF.

The chain carries TRBV5-1 and TRBJ1-6, with a tentative D call TRBD1 (6 bases). Germline V gene sequence: CDR1 SGHRS, CDR2 YFSETQ. V lost 4 bases to trimming and J lost 5 bases, with 13 bases between them. The CDR3 covers 15 residues. The CDR3 region has the DNA TGCGCCAGCAGCCCCGAACAGGGCCATAATTCACCCCTCCACTTT. This codes for CASSPEQGHNSPLHF.

The rearrangement joins TRBV5-4 to TRBJ2-3; D unresolved. Trimming pared 0 bases from V and 4 bases from J, leaving 6 bases between. This CDR3 is 13 amino acids long. From germline, CDR1 is SGHNT and CDR2 YYREEE (reference sequence). The CDR3 DNA sequence: TGTGCCAGCAGCTTGGGGCAGGCAGATACGCAGTATTTT. It codes for CASSLGQADTQYF.

V and J are TRBV6-6 and TRBJ1-5, with D unclear. CDR1 MNHNY and CDR2 SVGAGI come from the germline V gene (reference sequence). V was shortened by 2 bases and J by 3 bases, with 8 bases between the two germline ends. The CDR3 runs to 14 residues. For the CDR3, the DNA is TGTGCCAGCAGTTACAGGGCTGACAATCAGCCCCAGCATTTT. It encodes CASSYRADNQPQHF.

The chain links TRBV18 to TRBJ2-2; D possibly corresponds to TRBD2 (5 bases). The CDR3 covers 14 residues. Trimming took 2 bases from V and 6 from J, leaving 10 bases between them. The germline gives CDR1 KGHSH, CDR2 LQKENI. The DNA of the CDR3 is TGTGCCAGCTCACCATGGTCCGGGGCCGGGGAGCTGTTTTTT. This gives the protein CASSPWSGAGELFF.

J is TRBJ2-2 and V is TRBV7-2; D unresolved. The CDR3 extends over 14 amino acids. V lost 4 bases, J lost 3 bases, and 9 bases lay in between. Germline V gene sequence: CDR1 SGHTA, CDR2 FQGNSA. CDR3 sequence: CASSSPGHTGELFF. CDR3 in DNA: TGTGCCAGCAGCTCCCCCGGACACACCGGGGAGCTGTTTTTT. Full variable domain (rest looked up from reference TRBV7-2 and TRBJ2-2): GAGVSQSPSNKVTEKGKDVELRCDPISGHTALYWYRQSLGQGLEFLIYFQGNSAPDKSGLPSDRFSAERTGGSVSTLTIQRTQQEDSAVYLCASSSPGHTGELFFGEGSRLTVL.